The 8 T cell receptor beta chains presented below share a single source sample, sequenced in a study of T-cell reconstitution after alpha-beta-depleted transplantation in children. A library of TCRbeta sequences, prepared with unique molecular identifiers, was generated. Each CDR3 protein is one row after TCRdb ran MiXCR on the PCR reads. The table lists a few hundred thousand distinct CDR3 sequences, around 10% of them singletons. Sequenced material: peripheral blood, taken 180 days after TCRalphabeta/CD19-depleted stem cell transplant. Every receptor here comes from a male patient aged 2-9 years who had a stem cell transplant for chronic granulomatous disease, so the T cells may come from the graft donor.

Concerning this clonotype: One base away lies a much larger clone, so this may be a sequencing read error. The CDR3 coding sequence is TGTGCCAGCAGCCCTCCACTGAGCCGAGAAGCCTACGAGCAGTACTTC. It specifies CASSPPLSREAYEQYF. The chain recombines TRBV7-9 with TRBJ2-7; no clear D. Germline V gene lookup returns CDR1 SEHNR and CDR2 FQNEAQ (reference sequence). CDR3 length equals 16 residues. Trimming shortened V by 5 bases and J by 2 bases, and 19 bases separated the two germline ends.

This clonotype was observed many times. V usage is TRBV11-1 and J usage is TRBJ2-5; a weak D match, TRBD1 (5 bases). V lost 4 bases and J lost 1, with 22 bases in between. CDR3 length: 18 residues. Looked up from germline, CDR1 is SGHAT and CDR2 is FQDESV (reference sequence). Written as DNA, the CDR3 is TGTGCCAGCAGCTCCCCCGGCACCAGGGTATCCCTCCAAGAGACCCAGTACTTC. It codes for CASSSPGTRVSLQETQYF.

At least ten counts were recorded for this clonotype. The rearrangement joins TRBV5-1 to TRBJ2-7; D unresolved. The CDR3 has 12 amino acids. Per the germline V gene, CDR1 is SGHRS and CDR2 is YFSETQ. Trimming cost V 2 bases and J 4 bases, with 7 bases left between them. As DNA, the CDR3 is TGCGCCAGCAGCTTAGGAAATTACGAGCAGTACTTC. Translating it yields CASSLGNYEQYF.

In its sample, this clonotype was seen many times. The rearrangement joins TRBV7-9 to TRBJ1-2; no reliable D call. Trimming removed 1 base at V and 6 bases at J, with 3 bases between. This CDR3 contains 11 residues. Germline CDR1 reads SEHNR; CDR2 reads FQNEAQ (reference sequence). The CDR3 protein is CASSLGNGYTF. The CDR3 DNA follows: TGTGCCAGCAGCTTAGGGAATGGCTACACCTTC.

This clonotype was counted a single time. This may come from a read error, since a much larger clone is one base off. The V call is TRBV5-6, the J call TRBJ2-7; 9 bases align to TRBD1. The CDR3 loop spans 15 amino acids. Germline V lookup: CDR1 SGHDT, CDR2 YYEEEE. The DNA for the CDR3 is TGTGCCAGCAGTACACAGGGGGCTGCCGCTTACGAGCAGAACTTC. Translating it yields CASSTQGAAAYEQNF.

The table lists this clonotype with many counts. The V call is TRBV20-1, the J call TRBJ2-7; the match to TRBD2 covers 13 bases. The V gene end was trimmed by 1 base and the J gene end by 5 bases; junction bases not matched to a gene: 11. Germline V gene sequence: CDR1 DFQATT, CDR2 SNEGSKA (reference sequence). This CDR3 has 17 residues. Here the CDR3 DNA reads TGCAGTGCTAGAGCGTCTGGACTAGCGGGAGTAGTTGACGAGCAGTACTTC. This translates into CSARASGLAGVVDEQYF.

This clonotype was seen many times. J is TRBJ1-1 and V is TRBV20-1, with D possibly being TRBD1 (6 bases). Deletions cut 6 bases from V and 1 base from J, with 15 bases between. Germline-derived CDR1 and CDR2 are DFQATT and SNEGSKA (reference sequence). This CDR3 spans 14 amino acids. The CDR3 coding sequence is TGCAGTGCCATGGGGGCAGTATCGAACACTGAAGCTTTCTTT. Protein: CSAMGAVSNTEAFF.

Many counts were recorded for this clonotype. This chain connects TRBV25-1 to TRBJ2-7; the D call may be TRBD1 or TRBD2 (5 bases each). Trimming left V 2 bases short and J 2 bases short, with 16 bases between. The length of the CDR3 is 16 residues. CDR1 and CDR2 (germline): MGHDK, SYGVNS. The CDR3 DNA reads TGTGCCAGCAGTGAAGATCCTCGGGGCGAAACCTACGAGCAGTACTTC. The encoded protein is CASSEDPRGETYEQYF.